These 8 T cell receptor beta chains originate from one sample sequenced in a study of T cell responses to AZD1222 COVID-19 vaccine. The protocol was immunoSEQ multiplex PCR, while the TCRdb copy is restricted to in-frame clones and leaves out a portion. Among under 150,000 clones listed, 93% were seen once. The specimen comprised peripheral blood, sampled on day 0 of AZD1222 vaccination. These receptors were collected from an adult in good health.

This rearrangement joins TRBV27 to TRBJ2-7; 8 positions agree with TRBD1. Germline V gene sequence: CDR1 MNHEY, CDR2 SMNVEV (reference sequence). Trimming at V came to 4 bases and at J to 4 bases, leaving 9 bases not matched to a gene. The CDR3 covers 15 residues. The DNA of the CDR3 is TGTGCCAGCAGTTCACAGACAGGGGTTCATTACGAGCAGTACTTC. It specifies CASSSQTGVHYEQYF.

This clone came up a few times. This chain uses TRBV19 with TRBJ1-2; TRBD1 matches at 9 bases. This CDR3 contains 14 residues. CDR1 and CDR2 from the germline V gene are LNHDA and SQIVND (reference sequence). V lost 4 bases and J lost 8; bases outside the gene matches: 8. In nucleotides, the CDR3 is TGTGCCAGTAGTACTCTGGGACAGGGAGGAGGCTACACCTTC. Its protein is CASSTLGQGGGYTF.

The chain links TRBV10-3 to TRBJ2-6; the D is unclear. Trimming took off 10 bases at V and 2 bases at J, with 9 bases between the two ends. Germline V gene data show CDR1 as ENHRY and CDR2 as SYGVKD. The CDR3 has 13 residues. CDR3 sequence reads: CASLGAGANVLTF. CDR3 coding DNA: TGTGCCAGTCTGGGCGCTGGGGCCAACGTCCTGACTTTC.

This clone was counted a single time. The rearrangement uses TRBV6-1 and TRBJ1-6; no firm D call. The V gene lost 9 bases and the J gene lost 5 bases, with 5 bases spanning the gap. The germline V gene encodes CDR1 MNHNS and CDR2 SASEGT. CDR3 length equals 11 residues. The CDR3 DNA follows: TGTGCCAGTCAGGATAATTCACCCCTCCACTTT. Encoded protein: CASQDNSPLHF.

J is TRBJ2-5 and V is TRBV6-5; 8 bases fit TRBD1. The V and J ends lost 6 bases and 7 bases, in that order; junction bases with no gene match: 10. CDR3 length: 14 amino acids. Germline lookup yields CDR1 MNHEY and CDR2 SVGAGI. The CDR3 bases are TGTGCCAGCAGCCAGGGGGCTACAGCTGGGACCCAGTACTTC. Protein product: CASSQGATAGTQYF.

V and J are TRBV7-9 and TRBJ2-5; D ambiguous. Germline lookup yields CDR1 SEHNR and CDR2 FQNEAQ (reference sequence). The V and J ends lost 7 bases and 5 bases respectively, with 17 bases between them. The CDR3 sequence is 14 residues long. CDR3 sequence reads: CASTSSRIRETQYF. In DNA, the CDR3 is TGTGCCAGCACCTCCTCCAGGATAAGGGAGACCCAGTACTTC.

The chain recombines TRBV2 with TRBJ2-7; TRBD2 agrees at 12 bases. Germline values: CDR1 SNHLY, CDR2 FYNNEI. There are 15 residues in the CDR3. J was trimmed by 4 bases and V by 6 bases; bases with no gene match: 7. The CDR3 DNA sequence: TGTGCCAGCAGCGTAGGACTAGCGGGATTATACGAGCAGTACTTC. As protein: CASSVGLAGLYEQYF.

The V gene is TRBV29-1, the J gene TRBJ2-7; 9 positions match TRBD1. This CDR3 is 12 amino acids long. Trimming at V came to 8 bases and at J to 5 bases, leaving 7 bases not matched to a gene. CDR1 is SQVTM and CDR2 is ANQGSEA in the germline V gene. CDR3 in DNA: TGCAGCTCCGGGACAGGGAAGAACGAGCAGTACTTC. Amino acid sequence: CSSGTGKNEQYF.